This TCR beta chain derives from a study of blood T cells in healthy people across ages. CDR3 length: 21 amino acids. With 6 bases clipped from V and 1 base from J, the junction kept 22 bases outside the gene matches. Germline V lookup: CDR1 MDHEN, CDR2 SYDVKM. PCR was performed a second time for roughly 6 to 12 cycles using a sample-barcoded 5' primer and a J-beta primer mix. TCRdb called the 5' RACE reads again in MiXCR, with one record for every CDR3 protein. In the table there are 780,000 or so distinct CDR3 sequences, 40% to 65% of which are singletons. A minimum of 6 million PBMCs was isolated per sample.

The chain employs TRBV28 and TRBJ2-5, with 11 positions matching TRBD1. Sequenced: blood. The TCR originated in a man of 80 years or more in good health. CDR3 coding DNA: TGTGCCAGCAGCCTACCTCTAGGGACAGGGGGAGGAGTAGCGGTCCAAGAGACCCAGTACTTC. Translated: CASSLPLGTGGGVAVQETQYF.